This TCR beta chain was recovered during a study of regulatory T cells in long-lasting Graves disease. Study-wide results and caveats: Graves' patients with persistent disease showed TCR diversity lower than patients newly diagnosed.

V lost 5 bases and J 4 bases, leaving 24 bases between the germline ends. The germline CDR1 and CDR2 sequences are MNHEY and SVGEGT. CDR3 length: 18 amino acids. Indicated time point: newly diagnosed GD, antithyroid drugs for less than 3 months. PBMC-extracted RNA yielded the TCR library. Diagnosis followed American Thyroid Association guidelines for Graves' disease. Sequencing libraries for TCR beta were prepared with iRepertoire HTBI primers and Arm-PCR of CDR3 regions. TCRdb re-called the multiplex PCR reads through MiXCR, storing one row per CDR3 protein. This table has approximately 560,000 distinct CDR3 sequences, about 16% appearing once. In its sample, this clonotype was seen many times. Its antigen is as yet unknown. Another study also made use of these data, one on T cells in Graves' hyperthyroidism and ophthalmopathy. That study adds: Researchers barred patients who had uncontrolled infection, other autoimmune disease, pregnancy or lactation. Using the HTBI primer set, a first-round RT-PCR was run on the TCR CDR3.

The chain couples TRBV6-2 or TRBV6-3 to TRBJ1-3, with D maybe TRBD1 (6 bases). Here the sequenced sample was peripheral blood mononuclear cells (PBMCs), taken at new diagnosis, from a patient treated with antithyroid drugs. This TCR came from a man between 18 and 35 years old with Graves disease. The CDR3 is CASSRGTSPLLAGNTIYF. The CDR3 nucleotides are TGTGCCAGCAGTAGAGGGACATCTCCCTTGCTGGCGGGAAACACCATATATTTT.